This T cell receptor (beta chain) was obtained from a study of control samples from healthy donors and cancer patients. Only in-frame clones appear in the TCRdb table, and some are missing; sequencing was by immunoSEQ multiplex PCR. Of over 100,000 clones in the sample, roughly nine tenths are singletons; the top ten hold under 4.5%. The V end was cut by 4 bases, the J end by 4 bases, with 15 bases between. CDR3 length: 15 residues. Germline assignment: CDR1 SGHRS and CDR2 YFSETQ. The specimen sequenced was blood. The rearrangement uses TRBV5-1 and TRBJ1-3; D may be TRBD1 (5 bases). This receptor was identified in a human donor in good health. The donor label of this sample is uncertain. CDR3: CASSEESGSGNTIYF. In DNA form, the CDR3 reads TGCGCCAGCAGCGAGGAGTCAGGGTCAGGAAACACCATATATTTT.